Shown below are 24 T cell receptor beta chains from a single sample sequenced in a study of T cells in Graves' hyperthyroidism and ophthalmopathy. It was RNA transcripts that yielded the amplified TCR beta CDR3 regions. The primer set for the first-round RT-PCR of the TCR CDR3 was HTBI. Each CDR3 protein is one row after TCRdb ran MiXCR on the multiplex PCR reads. The sample holds hundreds of thousands of distinct CDR3 sequences, approximately 15% seen once. Sequencing used blood. The receptors shown here come from a woman aged 18-35 years with Graves' hyperthyroidism.

Note on this clonotype: One end of the junction is discordant with germline, which a read error may explain. This chain connects TRBV10-2 to TRBJ2-5; 10 bases align to TRBD2. The CDR3 runs to 15 residues. The germline CDR1 and CDR2 sequences are WSHSY and SAAADI. The CDR3 region has the DNA TGCGCCGGCAGCGGACTAGCGGTGGGGGAGGAGACCCAGTACTTC. Protein product: CAGSGLAVGEETQYF.

The V gene is TRBV29-1, the J gene TRBJ2-2; weak D call: TRBD1 (5 bases). V shed 6 bases and J shed 6 bases, with 14 bases lying between them. This CDR3 has 13 amino acids. CDR1 and CDR2 from the germline V gene are SQVTM and ANQGSEA. The CDR3 protein is CSVSIRDPGELFF. The CDR3 coding sequence is TGCAGCGTAAGCATCAGGGATCCCGGGGAGCTGTTTTTT.

This clonotype has just one count. The chain uses TRBV27 and TRBJ2-1; D call uncertain. This CDR3 has 15 amino acids. The germline gives CDR1 MNHEY, CDR2 SMNVEV (reference sequence). V lost 4 bases to trimming and J lost 2 bases, with 12 bases between them. CDR3 bases: TGTGCCAGCAGTTCACTCGACCCGACCTACAATGAGCAGTTCTTC. Translating it yields CASSSLDPTYNEQFF.

V usage is TRBV27 and J usage is TRBJ2-5, with TRBD2 matching over 8 bases. There are 16 residues in the CDR3. The germline V gene has CDR1 MNHEY and CDR2 SMNVEV (reference sequence). Trimming removed 1 base from V and 6 bases from J; junction bases left unmatched: 10. In nucleotides, the CDR3 is TGTGCCAGCAGTTTATTAACCGGGAGGGCCCGAAAGACCCAGTACTTC. It encodes CASSLLTGRARKTQYF.

This clonotype was detected many times. The CDR3 region has the DNA TGTGCCAGCAGGAGGCAGCCCCAGTTACCAGATACGCAGTATTTT. It translates to CASRRQPQLPDTQYF. This chain connects TRBV12-3 or TRBV12-4 to TRBJ2-3; D is uncertain. The CDR3 loop spans 15 amino acids. The V end was cut by 6 bases, the J end by 4 bases, with 17 bases between.

This clonotype was detected a few times. The chain is built from TRBV3-1 and TRBJ2-1; 9 bases line up with TRBD2. Germline loops: CDR1 LGHDT, CDR2 YNNKEL (reference sequence). V gave up 4 bases and J gave up 5 bases; unmatched junction bases: 12. This CDR3 is 17 amino acids long. CDR3 in DNA: TGTGCCAGCAGCCGGGCTAGCGGGGCGGGGGGAGACAATGAGCAGTTCTTC. Encoded protein: CASSRASGAGGDNEQFF.

This sequence joins TRBV2 and TRBJ2-1; D unresolved. CDR3 size: 15 residues. Germline V gives CDR1 SNHLY, CDR2 FYNNEI. The germline V and J ends were trimmed by 7 bases and 0 bases, with 13 bases remaining between them. The CDR3 region is CASKERSSSYNEQFF. The CDR3 DNA is TGTGCCAGCAAGGAGCGTTCGAGCTCCTACAATGAGCAGTTCTTC.

On this clonotype itself: It may be a read error: a sequence one base away is much more abundant. V and J are TRBV20-1 and TRBJ2-5, with 13 bases lining up with TRBD2. Germline CDR1 reads DFQATT; CDR2 reads SNEGSKA (reference sequence). This CDR3 comprises 14 residues. The CDR3 nucleotides read TGCAGTGCCCCACTAGCGGGAGGGAGAGAGGCCCAGTACTTC. It specifies CSAPLAGGREAQYF.

The chain uses TRBV7-8 and TRBJ2-3; the match to TRBD2 covers 11 bases. V gave up 3 bases and J gave up 2 bases; unmatched junction bases: 4. CDR1 SGHVS and CDR2 FQNEAQ come from the germline V gene. The CDR3 runs to 16 residues. Written as DNA, the CDR3 is TGTGCCAGCAGCTTCCGGGGACTAGCGGACACAGATACGCAGTATTTT. This gives the protein CASSFRGLADTDTQYF.

Points on this clonotype: This may be a read error, as it is one base from a much larger clone. CDR3 amino acids: CAGIRRDGSSYNEQFF. The CDR3 DNA reads TGTGCCGGCATAAGGAGGGACGGCAGCTCCTACAATGAGCAGTTCTTC. The rearrangement links TRBV28 to TRBJ2-1; possible D gene TRBD2, 6 bases. The CDR3 spans 16 residues. Deletions cut 11 bases from V and 0 bases from J, with 20 bases between. CDR1 MDHEN and CDR2 SYDVKM come from the germline V gene.

The chain employs TRBV4-1 and TRBJ1-3; perhaps TRBD1 as D (5 bases). V lost 1 base and J lost 3, with 10 bases in between. The germline V gene has CDR1 MGHRA and CDR2 YSYEKL. The CDR3 runs to 15 residues. The DNA of the CDR3 is TGCGCCAGCAGCCAAGTTACAGACAGTGGAAACACCATATATTTT. Amino acids: CASSQVTDSGNTIYF.

This clonotype was seen many times. V gene TRBV6-1 combines with J gene TRBJ1-2, with D unresolved. CDR3 length: 13 residues. The V gene's germline CDR1 is MNHNS and CDR2 SASEGT. Trimming left V 9 bases short and J 2 bases short, with 13 bases between. This chain's CDR3 is CASKNLENYGYTF. CDR3 nucleotide sequence: TGTGCCAGTAAAAACCTAGAGAACTATGGCTACACCTTC.

This clonotype was recorded many times. CDR3 DNA: TGCAGTGCTAGAGATCCCCGAGGACTAGCGGACTACAATGAGCAGTTCTTC. Protein sequence: CSARDPRGLADYNEQFF. The chain couples TRBV20-1 to TRBJ2-1; 10 positions match TRBD2. Germline values: CDR1 DFQATT, CDR2 SNEGSKA (reference sequence). This CDR3 has 17 amino acids. V dropped 0 bases and J dropped 3; count of bases not matched to a gene: 8.

This clonotype was detected many times. The chain uses TRBV20-1 and TRBJ2-3; 12 bases align to TRBD2. Germline values: CDR1 DFQATT, CDR2 SNEGSKA (reference sequence). With V trimmed by 7 bases and J by 5 bases, 7 bases remained unmatched. This CDR3 is built from 14 residues. CDR3 bases: TGCAGTGTCCGACTAGCGGGAGAGGGAGATACGCAGTATTTT. It codes for CSVRLAGEGDTQYF.

Of note for this clonotype: A much larger clone differs by one base, so this may be a read error. The rearrangement links TRBV9 to TRBJ2-7; the D gene could be TRBD1 or TRBD2 (5 bases each). The CDR3 length is 14 residues. The germline CDR1 and CDR2 sequences are SGDLS and YYNGEE. CDR3 bases: TGTGCCGGCAGCGTAGGGACGGGATCCTACGAGCAGTACTTC. Translated: CAGSVGTGSYEQYF.

The rearrangement links TRBV20-1 to TRBJ2-7, with 8 bases aligning to TRBD1. Germline values: CDR1 DFQATT, CDR2 SNEGSKA (reference sequence). The CDR3 is made up of 16 amino acids. The V gene end was trimmed by 0 bases and the J gene end by 1 base; junction bases not matched to a gene: 8. DNA for the CDR3: TGCAGTGCTAGAGATCCTGCGACAGGGGTGTCCTACGAGCAGTACTTC. It translates to CSARDPATGVSYEQYF.

Written as DNA, the CDR3 is TGTGCCAGCAGCGTCGGAGGACAGGGAGCCAAAAACATTCAGTACTTC. Translated: CASSVGGQGAKNIQYF. The rearrangement uses TRBV9 and TRBJ2-4; 8 nucleotides line up with TRBD1. Germline V gene lookup returns CDR1 SGDLS and CDR2 YYNGEE. The CDR3 consists of 16 residues. J was trimmed by 0 bases and V by 2 bases; bases with no gene match: 4.

This clonotype was picked up many times. J is TRBJ2-1 and V is TRBV27; 7 nucleotides agree with TRBD1. V lost 4 bases to trimming and J lost 4 bases; unmatched junction nucleotides: 4. The germline V gene has CDR1 MNHEY and CDR2 SMNVEV (reference sequence). The CDR3 consists of 14 residues. CDR3 protein: CASSSGGTYNEQFF. In nucleotides, the CDR3 is TGTGCCAGCAGTTCAGGGGGAACATACAATGAGCAGTTCTTC.

The V gene is TRBV9, the J gene TRBJ1-5; 9 positions match TRBD1. This CDR3 spans 15 amino acids. V was pared by 2 bases and J by 2 bases, with 2 bases of the junction left unmatched. Germline V gene sequence: CDR1 SGDLS, CDR2 YYNGEE. CDR3 amino acids: CASSVGDRGNQPQHF. The CDR3, as DNA: TGTGCCAGCAGCGTGGGGGACAGGGGCAATCAGCCCCAGCATTTT.

The sample holds many counts of this clonotype. J is TRBJ2-1 and V is TRBV7-3; D call uncertain. The germline CDR1 and CDR2 sequences are SGHTA and FQGTGA. V dropped 6 bases and J dropped 6 bases, with 15 bases sitting between them. The CDR3 covers 14 residues. The CDR3 nucleotides are TGTGCCAGCAGTGCCCTAGGCGCCGCCAATGAGCAGTTCTTC. This translates into CASSALGAANEQFF.

The V and J genes are TRBV14 and TRBJ2-3; no firm D call. In germline, CDR1 is SGHDN, CDR2 FVKESK. The CDR3 loop spans 14 amino acids. V shed 0 bases and J shed 4 bases, with 8 bases lying between them. DNA of the CDR3: TGTGCCAGCAGCCAAGAGAAAGGGCCAGATACGCAGTATTTT. Translated, it gives CASSQEKGPDTQYF.

This clonotype was seen repeatedly, ten times or more. This chain uses TRBV6-5 with TRBJ2-7, with 11 bases aligning to TRBD2. The V gene end was trimmed by 5 bases and the J gene end by 8 bases; junction bases not matched to a gene: 17. The CDR3 extends over 17 amino acids. Germline V gene lookup returns CDR1 MNHEY and CDR2 SVGAGI. The chain's CDR3 is CASSPNLSGRGSGKQYF. In DNA form, the CDR3 reads TGTGCCAGCAGTCCTAACCTTAGCGGGAGGGGCTCTGGGAAGCAGTACTTC.

The rearrangement joins TRBV5-5 to TRBJ2-5; D perhaps matches TRBD2 (5 bases). Germline V gives CDR1 SGHKS, CDR2 YYEKEE (reference sequence). V dropped 0 bases and J dropped 5 bases, with 14 bases sitting between them. The CDR3 consists of 15 residues. The CDR3 region is CASSLGAVLAETQYF. The CDR3 coding sequence is TGTGCCAGCAGCTTGGGAGCAGTCTTAGCGGAGACCCAGTACTTC.

This clonotype was seen repeatedly, ten times or more. The CDR3 sequence: CASSFRGPDYGYTF. CDR3 bases: TGTGCCAGCAGTTTTAGGGGGCCGGACTATGGCTACACCTTC. The rearrangement joins TRBV28 to TRBJ1-2, with TRBD1 matching over 7 bases. The CDR3 spans 14 residues. Germline lookup yields CDR1 MDHEN and CDR2 SYDVKM. V gave up 3 bases and J gave up 3 bases; unmatched junction bases: 4.